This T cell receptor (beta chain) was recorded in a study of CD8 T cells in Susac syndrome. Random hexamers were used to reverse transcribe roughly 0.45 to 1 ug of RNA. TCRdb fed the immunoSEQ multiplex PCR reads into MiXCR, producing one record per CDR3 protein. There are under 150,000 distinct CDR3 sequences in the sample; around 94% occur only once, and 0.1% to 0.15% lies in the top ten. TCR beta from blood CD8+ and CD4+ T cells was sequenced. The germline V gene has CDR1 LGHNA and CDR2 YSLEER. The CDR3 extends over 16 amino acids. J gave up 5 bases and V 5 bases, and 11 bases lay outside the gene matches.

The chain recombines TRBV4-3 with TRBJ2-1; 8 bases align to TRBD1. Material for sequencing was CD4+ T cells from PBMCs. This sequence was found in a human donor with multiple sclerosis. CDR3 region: CASSYSGGQVDNEQFF. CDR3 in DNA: TGCGCCAGCAGCTATTCTGGGGGACAGGTCGACAATGAGCAGTTCTTC.